A single sample is the source of the 20 T cell receptor beta chains below, sequenced in a study of T cells in localized non-small cell lung cancer (dated by TCRdb to 2018 to 2021). Library prep was done by the immunoSEQ multiplex PCR assay. Entries here come from immuneACCESS through TCRdb and include only in-frame sequences with V and J called. Some clones fail to appear in such tables; in the studies checked, an unresolved V gene covers under half of the shortfall, and the cause of the remainder is unknown. Present in this sample are over 50,000 clones, approximately 88% of which were seen just once. About 18% of the sample goes to the ten largest clones. Specimen: peripheral blood mononuclear cells, collected before any cancer treatment. These receptors all stem from a man aged 35 to 70 with stage III lung adenocarcinoma.

The J gene is TRBJ2-3, the V gene TRBV10-1; 11 nucleotides align to TRBD2. This CDR3 comprises 15 residues. CDR1 is WNHNN, CDR2 SYGVQD, per germline (reference sequence). After removal of 5 bases from V and 2 bases from J, the junction contained 3 bases not matched to a gene. The CDR3 nucleotides are TGCGCCAGCAGTTTAGCGGGAGGGCCCACAGATACGCAGTATTTT. Protein product: CASSLAGGPTDTQYF.

This clone has a single count. The chain is built from TRBV6-5 and TRBJ2-1, with D unclear. CDR1 is MNHEY, CDR2 SVGAGI, per germline. Trimming stripped 6 bases from V and 2 bases from J, with 14 bases between. The CDR3 length is 15 residues. CDR3 in DNA: TGTGCCAGCAGGCTCCTTGGGCAAGCCTACAATGAGCAGTTCTTC. It is translated as CASRLLGQAYNEQFF.

The V and J genes are TRBV7-3 and TRBJ2-1; 9 bases line up with TRBD2. The CDR3 has 18 amino acids. Germline values: CDR1 SGHTA, CDR2 FQGTGA. V shed 2 bases, J shed 7 bases, and the junction held 15 bases outside the gene matches. Here the CDR3 DNA reads TGTGCCAGCAGCTTATCCCCTTTAGCGGGAGAAAGGAGAAATGAGCAGTTCTTC. It specifies CASSLSPLAGERRNEQFF.

The CDR3 coding sequence is TGTGCCAGCAGTGAGTCCCAGCGGGGGTTCAAGGATACGCAGTATTTT. Its protein product is CASSESQRGFKDTQYF. The J gene is TRBJ2-3, the V gene TRBV2, with TRBD2 matching over 8 bases. Losses at the gene ends were 3 bases for V and 6 bases for J; bases not matched to a gene: 11. The CDR3 is 16 residues long. Germline CDR1 SNHLY, CDR2 FYNNEI.

CDR3 nucleotides: TGTGCCAGCAGTGAATGGGACCCCCCCGGGGAGCTGTTTTTT. It specifies CASSEWDPPGELFF. The rearrangement joins TRBV2 to TRBJ2-2; D is tentatively TRBD1 or TRBD2 (5 bases each). V was shortened by 2 bases and J by 6 bases, with 10 bases between the two germline ends. Per germline, CDR1 SNHLY and CDR2 FYNNEI. This CDR3 region has 14 residues.

The chain joins TRBV11-3 to TRBJ1-2; D unclear. V dropped 4 bases and J dropped 3 bases, with 6 bases sitting between them. This CDR3 comprises 12 residues. Germline lookup yields CDR1 SGHNT and CDR2 YENEEA. The CDR3 DNA is TGTGCCAGCAGCTCTAGGGACTATGGCTACACCTTC. This encodes CASSSRDYGYTF.

This sequence joins TRBV4-3 and TRBJ2-1, with TRBD2 matching 9 bases. CDR3 length: 16 amino acids. The germline gives CDR1 LGHNA, CDR2 YSLEER. Germline trimming cut 0 bases from V and 0 bases from J; bases unmatched to any gene: 0. This CDR3 is CASSQEAGGSYNEQFF. DNA of the CDR3: TGCGCCAGCAGCCAAGAAGCGGGGGGCTCCTACAATGAGCAGTTCTTC.

The rearrangement uses TRBV10-3 and TRBJ2-5; D gene unclear. Germline CDR1 and CDR2: ENHRY and SYGVKD. The ends were cut back, 3 bases at V and 4 bases at J, with 9 bases in the middle. The CDR3 has 13 amino acids. CDR3 loop: CAISESWRETQYF. In nucleotides, the CDR3 is TGTGCCATCAGTGAAAGCTGGCGAGAGACCCAGTACTTC.

This clone appeared a few times. The J gene is TRBJ1-2, the V gene TRBV7-2, with TRBD1 matching 9 bases. CDR1 is SGHTA, CDR2 FQGNSA, per germline. This CDR3 is 16 amino acids long. V lost 0 bases and J lost 4; bases outside the gene matches: 6. The CDR3 DNA sequence: TGTGCCAGCAGCTTAGCAACAGGGGGCGTCAGCTATGGCTACACCTTC. Residues: CASSLATGGVSYGYTF.

The rearrangement uses TRBV7-9 and TRBJ2-1; D unclear. V lost 4 bases and J lost 0, with 10 bases in between. Germline CDR1 is SEHNR and CDR2 is FQNEAQ (reference sequence). This CDR3 has 15 residues. The chain's CDR3 is CASSSSSSSYNEQFF. The CDR3 DNA sequence: TGTGCCAGCAGCTCGAGCAGCAGCTCCTACAATGAGCAGTTCTTC.

The chain combines TRBV7-3 with TRBJ1-1; TRBD1 matches 11 bases. Looked up from germline, CDR1 is SGHTA and CDR2 is FQGTGA. V trimming: 8 bases; J trimming: 4 bases; junction bases outside the gene matches: 9. This CDR3 has 15 residues. The CDR3 coding sequence is TGTGCCAGCTCTTCAGGACAGGGGGCGGGCACTGAAGCTTTCTTT. Encoded protein: CASSSGQGAGTEAFF.

This clone was detected only a few times. V and J are TRBV9 and TRBJ1-1; D possibly corresponds to TRBD1 (5 bases). The CDR3 covers 15 residues. V was cut by 3 bases and J by 1 base, with 13 bases left in between. Germline values: CDR1 SGDLS, CDR2 YYNGEE. In nucleotides, the CDR3 is TGTGCCAGCAGCGCAACGGGACCGCAGAACACTGAAGCTTTCTTT. Translating gives CASSATGPQNTEAFF.

The rearrangement joins TRBV27 to TRBJ2-6; 8 bases are a match to TRBD1. The CDR3 sequence is 17 residues long. Germline V gene sequence: CDR1 MNHEY, CDR2 SMNVEV (reference sequence). After removal of 6 bases from V and 0 bases from J, the junction contained 7 bases not matched to a gene. In nucleotides, the CDR3 is TGTGCCAGCAGCCAACAGGGGGACCTCTCTGGGGCCAACGTCCTGACTTTC. It translates to CASSQQGDLSGANVLTF.

This clone has just one count. The chain links TRBV29-1 to TRBJ2-7; the match to TRBD1 covers 7 bases. Germline V CDR1 and CDR2: SQVTM, ANQGSEA. CDR3 length equals 12 residues. The ends lost 3 bases at V and 1 base at J; junction bases unmatched: 0. CDR3 amino acids: CSVEGQSYEQYF. The CDR3 DNA is TGCAGCGTTGAGGGACAGTCCTACGAGCAGTACTTC.

The V and J genes are TRBV6-6 and TRBJ1-2; TRBD1 matches 8 bases. The V gene's germline CDR1 is MNHNY and CDR2 SVGAGI (reference sequence). The CDR3 extends over 16 amino acids. The J segment lost 2 bases and the V segment lost 10 bases, leaving 15 bases of the junction unmatched. This CDR3 reads CAMAPGQAKGNYGYTF. CDR3 sequence (DNA): TGTGCCATGGCTCCGGGACAGGCAAAGGGGAACTATGGCTACACCTTC.

The rearrangement uses TRBV19 and TRBJ1-5, with TRBD1 matching 7 bases. The CDR3 runs 15 residues. Per the germline V gene, CDR1 is LNHDA and CDR2 is SQIVND (reference sequence). V trimming: 5 bases; J trimming: 5 bases; junction bases outside the gene matches: 9. CDR3 in DNA: TGTGCCAGTAGTTCCCAAGCGACAGGGTATCAGCCCCAGCATTTT. Its protein product is CASSSQATGYQPQHF.

The chain has TRBV5-4 and TRBJ1-2; D not certain. Germline V CDR1 and CDR2: SGHNT, YYREEE (reference sequence). Trimming cost V 0 bases and J 8 bases, with 17 bases left between them. This CDR3 is built from 15 residues. The CDR3 DNA reads as TGTGCCAGCAGCTTGGAAAGTGGCTTGAGTGAGGGCTACACCTTC. Residues: CASSLESGLSEGYTF.

The rearrangement joins TRBV14 to TRBJ2-3; TRBD2 aligns across 8 bases. Germline CDR1 SGHDN, CDR2 FVKESK. This CDR3 has 15 amino acids. V lost 0 bases and J lost 8; bases outside the gene matches: 7. The CDR3 nucleotides are TGTGCCAGCAGCCAAGATCTTGCGGGAGGAAGTACGCAGTATTTT. Amino acid sequence: CASSQDLAGGSTQYF. The full variable domain, in which reference TRBV14 and TRBJ2-3 provide the parts outside the CDR3, is EAGVTQFPSHSVIEKGQTVTLRCDPISGHDNLYWYRRVMGKEIKFLLHFVKESKQDESGMPNNRFLAERTGGTYSTLKVQPAELEDSGVYFCASSQDLAGGSTQYFGPGTRLTVL.

The count of this clone is one. The chain carries TRBV4-3 and TRBJ1-3, with D unresolved. The CDR3 spans 16 residues. Germline V lookup: CDR1 LGHNA, CDR2 YSLEER. V gave up 0 bases and J gave up 7 bases, with 16 bases separating them. CDR3 in amino acids: CASSQDAGRHMNTIYF. The CDR3 DNA reads as TGCGCCAGCAGCCAAGATGCGGGCAGGCACATGAACACCATATATTTT.

This clone was seen a handful of times. V is TRBV2 and J is TRBJ1-5, with 12 bases aligning to TRBD1. V lost 4 bases, J lost 7 bases, and 5 bases stayed unmatched. Germline CDR1 is SNHLY and CDR2 is FYNNEI. The CDR3 consists of 15 residues. The CDR3 coding sequence is TGTGCCAGCAGTGTGGGACAGGGGGCGGGACAGCCCCAGCATTTT. The encoded protein is CASSVGQGAGQPQHF.